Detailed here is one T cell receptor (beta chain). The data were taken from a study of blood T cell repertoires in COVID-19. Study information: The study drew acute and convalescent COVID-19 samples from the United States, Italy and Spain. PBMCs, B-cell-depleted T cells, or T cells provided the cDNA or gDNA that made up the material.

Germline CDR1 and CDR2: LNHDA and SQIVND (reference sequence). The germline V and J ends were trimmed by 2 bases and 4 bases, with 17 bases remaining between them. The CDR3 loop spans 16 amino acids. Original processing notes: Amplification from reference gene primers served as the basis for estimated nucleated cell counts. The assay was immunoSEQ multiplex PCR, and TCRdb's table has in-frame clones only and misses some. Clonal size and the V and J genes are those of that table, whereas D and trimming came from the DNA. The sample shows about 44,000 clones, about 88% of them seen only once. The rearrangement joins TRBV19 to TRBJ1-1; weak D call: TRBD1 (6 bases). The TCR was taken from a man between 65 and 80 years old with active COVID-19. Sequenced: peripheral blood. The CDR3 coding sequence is TGTGCCAGTAGTATAAATAGGGCAGGACAGAGCACTGAAGCTTTCTTT. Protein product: CASSINRAGQSTEAFF.